This note documents a single T cell receptor (beta chain) sequence. Its antigen is as yet unknown. The entry originates in a study of T cell responses to AZD1222 COVID-19 vaccine. Sequencing used immunoSEQ multiplex PCR; TCRdb keeps in-frame clones, though not all of them. The table has 180,000 or so clones, 70% to 90% seen once; the top ten hold approximately 1.6%. Overall study results and limits: Unmutated variant regions reportedly attract nearly half of all spike-specific TCRs. Spike-specific TCR repertoires showed rising breadth and depth after two AZD1222 doses.

The J segment lost 6 bases and the V segment lost 5 bases, leaving 8 bases of the junction unmatched. CDR3 length: 16 residues. Germline V CDR1 and CDR2: LNHDA, SQIVND (reference sequence). The chain is built from TRBV19 and TRBJ2-1; 12 bases match TRBD2. Specimen: peripheral blood, collected on day 0 of AZD1222 vaccination. The clonotype originates from an adult in good health. The CDR3 nucleotides are TGTGCCAGTAGTCTCCAACCTAGCGGGAGGGCCAATGAGCAGTTCTTC. Protein: CASSLQPSGRANEQFF. The full variable domain, with the rest looked up from reference TRBV19 and TRBJ2-1, is DGGITQSPKYLFRKEGQNVTLSCEQNLNHDAMYWYRQDPGQGLRLIYYSQIVNDFQKGDIAEGYSVSREKKESFPLTVTSAQKNPTAFYLCASSLQPSGRANEQFFGPGTRLTVL.